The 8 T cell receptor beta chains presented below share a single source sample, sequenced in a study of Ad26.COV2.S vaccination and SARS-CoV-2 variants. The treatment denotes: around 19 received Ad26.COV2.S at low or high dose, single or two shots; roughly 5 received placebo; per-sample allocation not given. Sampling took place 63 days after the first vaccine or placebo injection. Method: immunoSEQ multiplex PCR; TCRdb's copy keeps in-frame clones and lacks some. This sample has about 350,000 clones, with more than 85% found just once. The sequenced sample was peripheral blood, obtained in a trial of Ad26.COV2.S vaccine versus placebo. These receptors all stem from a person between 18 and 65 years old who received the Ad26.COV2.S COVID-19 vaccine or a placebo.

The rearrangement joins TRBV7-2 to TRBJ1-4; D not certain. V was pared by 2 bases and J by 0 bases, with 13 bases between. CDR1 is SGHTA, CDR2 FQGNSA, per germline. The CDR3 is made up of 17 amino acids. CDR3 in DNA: TGTGCCAGCAGCTTATTAGGGCCCGGGTCAACTAATGAAAAACTGTTTTTT. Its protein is CASSLLGPGSTNEKLFF.

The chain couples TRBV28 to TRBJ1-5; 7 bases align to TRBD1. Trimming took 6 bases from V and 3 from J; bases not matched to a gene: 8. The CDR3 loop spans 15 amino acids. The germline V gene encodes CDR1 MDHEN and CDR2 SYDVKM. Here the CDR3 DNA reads TGTGCCAGCAGCCATCGGGACAGACACAATCAGCCCCAGCATTTT. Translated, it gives CASSHRDRHNQPQHF.

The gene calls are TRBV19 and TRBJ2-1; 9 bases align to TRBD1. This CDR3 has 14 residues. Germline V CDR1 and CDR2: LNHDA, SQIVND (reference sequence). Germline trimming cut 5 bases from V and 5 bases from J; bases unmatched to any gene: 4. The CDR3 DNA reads TGTGCCAGTAGTTCGGGACAGGGCAACAATGAGCAGTTCTTC. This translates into CASSSGQGNNEQFF.

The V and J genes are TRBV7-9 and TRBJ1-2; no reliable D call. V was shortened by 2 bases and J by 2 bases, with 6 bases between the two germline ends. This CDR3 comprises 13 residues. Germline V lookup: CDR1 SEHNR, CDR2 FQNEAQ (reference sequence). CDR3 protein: CASSLKGNYGYTF. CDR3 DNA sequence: TGTGCCAGCAGCTTAAAGGGCAACTATGGCTACACCTTC.

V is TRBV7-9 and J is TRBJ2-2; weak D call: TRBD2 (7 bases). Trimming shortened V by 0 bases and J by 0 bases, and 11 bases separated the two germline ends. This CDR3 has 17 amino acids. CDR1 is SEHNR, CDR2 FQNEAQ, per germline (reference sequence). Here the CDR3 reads CASSLASGTSNTGELFF. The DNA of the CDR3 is TGTGCCAGCAGCTTAGCCAGCGGGACATCGAACACCGGGGAGCTGTTTTTT.

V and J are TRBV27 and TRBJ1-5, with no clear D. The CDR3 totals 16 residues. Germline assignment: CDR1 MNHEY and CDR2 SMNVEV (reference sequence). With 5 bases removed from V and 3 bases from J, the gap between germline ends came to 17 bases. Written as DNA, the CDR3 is TGTGCCAGCAGTCCAGATACCGAGGGCTACAATCAGCCCCAGCATTTT. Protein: CASSPDTEGYNQPQHF.

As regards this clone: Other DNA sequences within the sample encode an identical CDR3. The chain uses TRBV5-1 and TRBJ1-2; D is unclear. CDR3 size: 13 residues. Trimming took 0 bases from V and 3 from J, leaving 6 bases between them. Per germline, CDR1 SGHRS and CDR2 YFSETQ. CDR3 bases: TGCGCCAGCAGCTTGGACGGGGACTATGGCTACACCTTC. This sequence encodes CASSLDGDYGYTF.

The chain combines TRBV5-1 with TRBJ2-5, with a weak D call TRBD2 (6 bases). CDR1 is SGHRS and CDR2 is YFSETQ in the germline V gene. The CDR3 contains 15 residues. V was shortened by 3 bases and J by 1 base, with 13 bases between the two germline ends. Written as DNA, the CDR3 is TGCGCCAGCAGCTCTCTAGCCGGGGGCCAAGAGACCCAGTACTTC. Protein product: CASSSLAGGQETQYF.